This T cell receptor beta chain was documented in a study of blood T cell repertoires in COVID-19. The overall study: PBMCs, B-cell-depleted T cells, or T cells were the source of the cDNA or gDNA that made up the material.

Germline trimming cut 2 bases from V and 0 bases from J; bases unmatched to any gene: 6. Looked up from germline, CDR1 is KGHSH and CDR2 is LQKENI. The CDR3 sequence is 18 residues long. Using immunoSEQ multiplex PCR, the repertoire was profiled, and TCRdb retains in-frame clones only, with some absent. Here the sample spans hundreds of thousands of clones, more than 80% being singletons. Study members were between about 18 and 95 years old and lived in 24 US regions. Cohorts were assigned according to the clinical history that participants reported. Participants classified as exposed had met a COVID-19 case within 2 weeks before study entry.

This clonotype originated in a man aged 50 to 59 who had been exposed to COVID-19. What was sequenced was PBMCs or T cells enriched from blood (not recorded which). This chain joins TRBV18 and TRBJ1-4, with 10 bases aligning to TRBD1. CDR3 coding DNA: TGTGCCAGCTCACCAAGACAGGGGGCGAAGGCAACTAATGAAAAACTGTTTTTT. It is translated as CASSPRQGAKATNEKLFF. Variable domain in full (rest from reference TRBV18 and TRBJ1-4): NAGVMQNPRHLVRRRGQEARLRCSPMKGHSHVYWYRQLPEEGLKFMVYLQKENIIDESGMPKERFSAEFPKEGPSILRIQQVVRGDSAAYFCASSPRQGAKATNEKLFFGSGTQLSVL.